The source of this T cell receptor (beta chain) is a study of blood T cell repertoires in COVID-19. Study-level background: Sample material is recorded as cDNA or gDNA derived from T cells, B-cell-depleted T cells, or PBMCs.

Assay used: immunoSEQ multiplex PCR; TCRdb lists only in-frame clones, some missing. The table includes under 200,000 clones, 84% detected once. Looked up from germline, CDR1 is LNHNV and CDR2 is YYDKDF (reference sequence). Trimming left V 9 bases short and J 4 bases short, with 16 bases between. There are 14 residues in the CDR3. The chain joins TRBV15 to TRBJ2-1, with D unclear. The specimen sequenced was PBMCs or T cells enriched from blood (not recorded which). The receptor was derived from a woman younger than 45 who had been exposed to COVID-19. The chain's CDR3 is CATKPEQKYNEQFF. The CDR3, as DNA: TGTGCCACTAAACCGGAACAGAAGTACAATGAGCAGTTCTTC.